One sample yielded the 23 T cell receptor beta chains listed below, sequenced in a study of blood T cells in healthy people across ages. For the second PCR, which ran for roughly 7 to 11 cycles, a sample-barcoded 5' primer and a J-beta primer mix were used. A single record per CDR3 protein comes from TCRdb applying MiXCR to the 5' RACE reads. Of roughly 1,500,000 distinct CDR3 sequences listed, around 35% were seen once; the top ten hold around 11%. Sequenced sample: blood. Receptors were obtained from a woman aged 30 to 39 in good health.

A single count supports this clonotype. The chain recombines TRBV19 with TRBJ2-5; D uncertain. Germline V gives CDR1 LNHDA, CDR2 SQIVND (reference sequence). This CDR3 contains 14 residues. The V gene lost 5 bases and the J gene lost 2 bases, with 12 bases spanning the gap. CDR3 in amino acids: CASSSHVLQETQYF. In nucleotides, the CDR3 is TGTGCCAGTAGTTCTCACGTTCTACAAGAGACCCAGTACTTC.

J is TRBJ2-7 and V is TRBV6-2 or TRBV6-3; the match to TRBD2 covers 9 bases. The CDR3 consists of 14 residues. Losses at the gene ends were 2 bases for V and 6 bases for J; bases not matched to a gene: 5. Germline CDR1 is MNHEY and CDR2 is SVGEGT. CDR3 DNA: TGTGCCAGCAGTTACGGGCTAGCGGGAAGCGAGCAGTACTTC. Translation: CASSYGLAGSEQYF.

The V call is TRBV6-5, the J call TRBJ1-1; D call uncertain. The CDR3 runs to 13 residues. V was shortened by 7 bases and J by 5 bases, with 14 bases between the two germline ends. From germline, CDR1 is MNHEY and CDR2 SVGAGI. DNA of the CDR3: TGTGCCAGCAACCTACGGGAGGGAACTGAAGCTTTCTTT. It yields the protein CASNLREGTEAFF.

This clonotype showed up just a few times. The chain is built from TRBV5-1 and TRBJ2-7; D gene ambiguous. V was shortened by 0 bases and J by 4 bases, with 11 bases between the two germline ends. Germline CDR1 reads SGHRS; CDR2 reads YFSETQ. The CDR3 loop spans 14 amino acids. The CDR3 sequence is CASSLEEPNYEQYF. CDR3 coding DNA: TGCGCCAGCAGCTTGGAAGAACCAAATTACGAGCAGTACTTC.

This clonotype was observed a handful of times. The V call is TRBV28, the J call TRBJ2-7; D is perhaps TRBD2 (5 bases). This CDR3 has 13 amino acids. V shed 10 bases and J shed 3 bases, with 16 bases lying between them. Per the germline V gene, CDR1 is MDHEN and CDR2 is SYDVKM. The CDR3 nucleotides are TGTGCCATTCAAAAGTGGGGAGACTACGAGCAGTACTTC. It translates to CAIQKWGDYEQYF.

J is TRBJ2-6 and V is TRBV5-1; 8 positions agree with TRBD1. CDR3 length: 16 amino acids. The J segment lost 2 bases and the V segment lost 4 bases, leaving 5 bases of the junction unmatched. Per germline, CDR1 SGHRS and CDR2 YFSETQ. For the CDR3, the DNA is TGCGCCAGCAGCGGGGGACAGGAGGCTGGGGCCAACGTCCTGACTTTC. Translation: CASSGGQEAGANVLTF.

The DNA for the CDR3 is TGTGCCAGCAGCGTAGGCTCCGGAGGTGCGCAGTACTTC. This sequence encodes CASSVGSGGAQYF. V usage is TRBV9 and J usage is TRBJ2-7, with a weak D call TRBD2 (5 bases). The CDR3 has 13 amino acids. Germline V lookup: CDR1 SGDLS, CDR2 YYNGEE. The V and J ends lost 0 bases and 9 bases respectively, with 13 bases between them.

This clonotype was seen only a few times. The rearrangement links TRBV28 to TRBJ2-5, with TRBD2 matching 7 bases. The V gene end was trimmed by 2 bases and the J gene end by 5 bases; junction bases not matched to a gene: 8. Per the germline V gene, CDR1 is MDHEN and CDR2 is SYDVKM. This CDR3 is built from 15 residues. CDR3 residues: CASSLLGGAGETQYF. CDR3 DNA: TGTGCCAGCAGTTTACTAGGTGGAGCGGGGGAGACCCAGTACTTC.

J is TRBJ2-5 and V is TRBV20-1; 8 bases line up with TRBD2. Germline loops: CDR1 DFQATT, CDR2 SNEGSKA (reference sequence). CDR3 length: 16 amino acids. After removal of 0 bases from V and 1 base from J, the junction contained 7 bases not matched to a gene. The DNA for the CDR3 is TGCAGTGCTAGAGATATAGCGGGAAACCTCCAAGAGACCCAGTACTTC. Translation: CSARDIAGNLQETQYF.

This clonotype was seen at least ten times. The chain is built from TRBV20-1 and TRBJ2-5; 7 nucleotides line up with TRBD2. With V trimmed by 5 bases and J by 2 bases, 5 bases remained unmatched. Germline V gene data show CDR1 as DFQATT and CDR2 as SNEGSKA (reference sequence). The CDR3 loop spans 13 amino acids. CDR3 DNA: TGCAGTGCTGGGGGGGGATGGCAAGAGACCCAGTACTTC. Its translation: CSAGGGWQETQYF.

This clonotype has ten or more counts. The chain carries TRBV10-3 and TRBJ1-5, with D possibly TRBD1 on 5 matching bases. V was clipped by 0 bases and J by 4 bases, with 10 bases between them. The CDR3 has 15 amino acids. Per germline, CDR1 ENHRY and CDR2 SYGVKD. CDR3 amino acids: CAISESTGGNQPQHF. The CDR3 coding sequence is TGTGCCATCAGTGAGTCGACCGGGGGGAATCAGCCCCAGCATTTT.

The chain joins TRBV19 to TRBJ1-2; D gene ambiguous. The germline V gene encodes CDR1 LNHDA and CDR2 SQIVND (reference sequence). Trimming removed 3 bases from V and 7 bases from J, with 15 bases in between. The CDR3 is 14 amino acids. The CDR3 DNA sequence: TGTGCCAGTAGTATGAGAGAGGCCGCGGGTGGCTACACCTTC. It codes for CASSMREAAGGYTF.

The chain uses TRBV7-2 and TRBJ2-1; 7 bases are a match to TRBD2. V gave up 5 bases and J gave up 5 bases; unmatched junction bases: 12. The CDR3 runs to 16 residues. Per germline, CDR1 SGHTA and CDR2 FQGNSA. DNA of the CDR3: TGTGCCAGCAGCGCACGAGCGGGACTACGAAACAATGAGCAGTTCTTC. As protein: CASSARAGLRNNEQFF. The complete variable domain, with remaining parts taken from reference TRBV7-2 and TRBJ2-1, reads GAGVSQSPSNKVTEKGKDVELRCDPISGHTALYWYRQSLGQGLEFLIYFQGNSAPDKSGLPSDRFSAERTGGSVSTLTIQRTQQEDSAVYLCASSARAGLRNNEQFFGPGTRLTVL.

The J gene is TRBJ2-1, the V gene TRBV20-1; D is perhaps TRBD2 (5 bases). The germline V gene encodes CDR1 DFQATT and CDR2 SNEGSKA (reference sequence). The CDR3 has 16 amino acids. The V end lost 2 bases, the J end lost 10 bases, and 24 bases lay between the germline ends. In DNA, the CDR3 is TGCAGTGCTAGAAAGCTTATTGAGGGCAATCCTCGCGAGCAGTTCTTC. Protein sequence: CSARKLIEGNPREQFF.

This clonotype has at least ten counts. The CDR3 region is CASSLEGVDYEQYF. The CDR3, as DNA: TGTGCCAGCAGCTTAGAGGGTGTAGACTACGAGCAGTACTTC. This sequence joins TRBV7-9 and TRBJ2-7; no clear D gene. This CDR3 comprises 14 residues. CDR1 SEHNR and CDR2 FQNEAQ come from the germline V gene (reference sequence). The V end lost 1 base, the J end lost 3 bases, and 10 bases lay between the germline ends.

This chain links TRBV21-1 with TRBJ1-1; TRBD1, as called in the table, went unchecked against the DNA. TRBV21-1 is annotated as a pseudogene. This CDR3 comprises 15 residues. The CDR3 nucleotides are TGTGCCAGCAGCACATTTGAACAGGGTGATACTGAAGCTTTCTTT. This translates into CASSTFEQGDTEAFF.

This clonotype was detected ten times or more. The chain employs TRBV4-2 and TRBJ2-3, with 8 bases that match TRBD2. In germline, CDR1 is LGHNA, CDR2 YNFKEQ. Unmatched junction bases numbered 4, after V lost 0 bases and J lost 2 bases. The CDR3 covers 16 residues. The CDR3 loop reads CASSQEELADTDTQYF. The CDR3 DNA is TGTGCCAGCAGCCAAGAAGAACTAGCGGACACAGATACGCAGTATTTT.

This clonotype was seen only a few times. CDR3: CASSSGRQLNTEAFF. CDR3 in DNA: TGTGCCAGCAGCTCCGGGCGACAGTTGAACACTGAAGCTTTCTTT. The chain has TRBV11-1 and TRBJ1-1; weak D call: TRBD1 (5 bases). V lost 4 bases, J lost 0 bases, and 12 bases lay in between. The CDR3 loop spans 15 amino acids. Germline values: CDR1 SGHAT, CDR2 FQDESV (reference sequence).

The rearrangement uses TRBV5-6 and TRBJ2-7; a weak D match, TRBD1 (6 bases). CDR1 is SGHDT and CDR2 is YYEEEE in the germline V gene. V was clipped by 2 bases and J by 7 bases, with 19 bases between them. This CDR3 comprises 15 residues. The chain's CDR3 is CASSFQGSTADEQYF. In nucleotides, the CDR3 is TGTGCCAGCAGCTTTCAGGGGTCCACCGCGGATGAGCAGTACTTC.

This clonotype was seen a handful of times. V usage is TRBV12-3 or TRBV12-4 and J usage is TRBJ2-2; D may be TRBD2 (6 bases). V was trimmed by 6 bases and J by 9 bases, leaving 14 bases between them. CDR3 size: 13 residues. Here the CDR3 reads CASSIGTGRELFF. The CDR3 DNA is TGTGCCAGCAGCATCGGGACTGGCAGGGAGCTGTTTTTT.

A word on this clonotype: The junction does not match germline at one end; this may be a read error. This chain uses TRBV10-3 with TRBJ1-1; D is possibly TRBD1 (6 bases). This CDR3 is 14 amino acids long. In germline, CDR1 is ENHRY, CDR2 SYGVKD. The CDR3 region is CATTGWAMNIEAFF. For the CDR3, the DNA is TGTGCCACGACAGGTTGGGCTATGAACATTGAAGCTTTCTTT.

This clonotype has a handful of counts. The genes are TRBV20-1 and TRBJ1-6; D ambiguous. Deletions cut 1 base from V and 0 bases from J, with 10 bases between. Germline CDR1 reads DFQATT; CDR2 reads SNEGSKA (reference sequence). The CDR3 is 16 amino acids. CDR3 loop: CSARGFSSSYNSPLHF. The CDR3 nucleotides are TGCAGTGCTAGAGGTTTTTCTAGCTCCTATAATTCACCCCTCCACTTT.

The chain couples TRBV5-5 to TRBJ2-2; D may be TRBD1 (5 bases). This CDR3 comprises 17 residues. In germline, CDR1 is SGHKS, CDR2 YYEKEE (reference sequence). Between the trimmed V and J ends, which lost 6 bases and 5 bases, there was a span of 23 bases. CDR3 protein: CASTHATANSRTGELFF. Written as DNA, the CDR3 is TGTGCCAGCACTCACGCGACAGCGAACTCGAGGACCGGGGAGCTGTTTTTT. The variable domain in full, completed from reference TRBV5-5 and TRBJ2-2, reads DAGVTQSPTHLIKTRGQQVTLRCSPISGHKSVSWYQQVLGQGPQFIFQYYEKEERGRGNFPDRFSARQFPNYSSELNVNALLLGDSALYLCASTHATANSRTGELFFGEGSRLTVL.